The clone carrying this TCR beta chain has only a few counts. This entry is derived from a study of cytomegalovirus exposure and HLA in healthy donors. PCR used 60 Vbeta primers and 13 Jbeta primers. Using immunoSEQ multiplex PCR, the repertoire was profiled, and TCRdb retains in-frame clones only, with some absent. The sample holds approximately 160,000 clones, 75% seen once. This CDR3 is built from 13 residues. V was clipped by 4 bases and J by 1 base, with 7 bases between them. Germline CDR1 reads LNHDA; CDR2 reads SQIVND (reference sequence). The sequencing input was PBMCs. This sequence joins TRBV19 and TRBJ1-1; no definite D call. The TCR originated in a male donor in good health and CMV-seronegative. CDR3 sequence (DNA): TGTGCCAGTAGTAAATCCGGGAACACTGAAGCTTTCTTT. It encodes CASSKSGNTEAFF.